The rows below give T cell receptor beta chains drawn from one sample of a study of radiotherapy plus CTLA-4 blockade in lung cancer. Only in-frame clones appear in the TCRdb table, and some are missing; sequencing was by immunoSEQ multiplex PCR. The sample has about 110,000 clones, under 90% seen once. The sequences come from peripheral blood, collected from a patient treated with radiotherapy plus ipilimumab. These receptors were collected from a human donor with non-small cell lung cancer that progressed on radiotherapy plus ipilimumab. Some clones in this sample may be carry-over from other donors' samples. Each CDR3 is given with its conserved first and last residue. The D gene is left open where the match is weak. The size field is filled for only some rows; it gives once, few, many or a size class.

v_call	j_call	clone_size	d_call	cdr3_nt	cdr3_aa
TRBV2	TRBJ2-5	.	TRBD2	TGTGCCATTGACGGGACTACGGGGGGAACAGAGGTGTACCAAGAGACCCAGTACTTC	CAIDGTTGGTEVYQETQYF
TRBV7-2	TRBJ2-5	.	TRBD1	TGTGCCAGCAGCAAAAGCGGGACAGGGTTTGAGACCCAGTACTTC	CASSKSGTGFETQYF
TRBV9	TRBJ1-2	.	.	TGTGCCAGCAGCCTCATGCCCTCTCACTATGGCTACACCTTC	CASSLMPSHYGYTF
TRBV4-3	TRBJ2-5	.	TRBD2	TGCGCCAGCAGCCAAGATCTGCCGAGCGGGGGGGCCAGGGAGACCCAGTACTTC	CASSQDLPSGGARETQYF
TRBV7-9	TRBJ2-7	.	TRBD2	TGTGCCAGCAGCTCCGTGAGCGGGGGCCCCTTGGACTTC	CASSSVSGGPLDF
TRBV11-3	TRBJ1-6	.	.	TGTGCCAGCAGCTTAGATAATAATTCACCCCTCCACTTT	CASSLDNNSPLHF
TRBV7-9	TRBJ1-4	.	.	TGTGCCAGCAGCGGAGACAGGAGAAATGTGAATGAAAAACTGTTTTTT	CASSGDRRNVNEKLFF
TRBV18	TRBJ1-4	.	TRBD1	TGTGCCAGCTCACCATGGGACAGGGGACAAACTAATGAAAAACTGTTTTTT	CASSPWDRGQTNEKLFF
TRBV6-5	TRBJ2-7	.	.	TGTGCCAGCAGGATGACGGACAGCTACGAGCAGTACTTC	CASRMTDSYEQYF
TRBV11-2	TRBJ2-2	.	.	TGTGCCAGCAGCTTAAACAGGGCTTCCGGGGAGCTGTTTTTT	CASSLNRASGELFF
TRBV5-1	TRBJ2-3	.	.	TGCGCCAGCAGCTTGGTTGCAGGGTCAACAGATACGCAGTATTTT	CASSLVAGSTDTQYF
TRBV19	TRBJ2-7	.	.	TGTGCCAGTAGTATACGGGGGGAGCAGTACTTC	CASSIRGEQYF
TRBV4-2	TRBJ1-2	.	TRBD1	TGTGCCAGCAGCCAATCAGGGGGCGGTGTCAACTATGGCTACACCTTC	CASSQSGGGVNYGYTF
TRBV19	TRBJ1-2	.	.	TGTGCCAGTAGTATTGTACAGGCCCACTATGGCTACACCTTC	CASSIVQAHYGYTF
TRBV5-1	TRBJ2-3	.	.	TGCGCCAGCAGCTTGTTATCGATGGGAGATACGCAGTATTTT	CASSLLSMGDTQYF
TRBV9	TRBJ2-3	.	TRBD2	TGTGCCAGCAGCTCCCGGGTAGCGGGGGGCACAGATACGCAGTATTTT	CASSSRVAGGTDTQYF
TRBV7-8	TRBJ1-5	.	TRBD1	TGTGCCAGCAGCCTCTCTGTGACAGGGAGCAATCAGCCCCAGCATTTT	CASSLSVTGSNQPQHF
TRBV19	TRBJ1-6	few	TRBD1	TGTGCCAGTAGACCTAGACAGGGTGGCTCACCCCTCCACTTT	CASRPRQGGSPLHF
TRBV6-1	TRBJ2-7	.	.	TGTGCCAGCAGTGAGATGAGGCAGGGCCCCTACGAGCAGTACTTC	CASSEMRQGPYEQYF
TRBV18	TRBJ1-4	.	.	TGTGCCAGCTCACCCACTAGGACAGTTGAAAAACTGTTTTTT	CASSPTRTVEKLFF
TRBV4-3	TRBJ1-1	.	.	TGCGCCAGCAGCCATCGGGGTCCTTGGGACACTGAAGCTTTCTTT	CASSHRGPWDTEAFF
TRBV27	TRBJ1-5	.	TRBD1	TGTGCCAGCAGTTGGACAGGGGGCTCGGCGGCCCAGCATTTT	CASSWTGGSAAQHF
TRBV18	TRBJ1-2	.	.	TGTGCCAGCTCACCGCAAGTCAACAGAGACACCTATGGCTACACCTTC	CASSPQVNRDTYGYTF
TRBV5-1	TRBJ2-3	.	.	TGCGCCAGCAGCCAACAGGACAGCATTTTCCCAGCCATCCCAGATACGCAGTATTTT	CASSQQDSIFPAIPDTQYF
TRBV7-3	TRBJ1-1	.	.	TGTGCCAGCAGCTTAACGGGGTTGGGGGCGAATGCTGAAGCTTTCTTT	CASSLTGLGANAEAFF
TRBV6-5	TRBJ1-1	once	.	TGTGCCAGCAGTTACTCGGGGTTATCGGGTACTGAAGCTTTCTTT	CASSYSGLSGTEAFF
TRBV7-2	TRBJ2-7	.	.	TGTGCCAGCAGCCTATACTCCCACGAGCAGTACTTC	CASSLYSHEQYF
TRBV5-1	TRBJ1-2	once	.	TGCGCCAGCAGCCGGGGGACGGAAGCAAAGCTGGCTCACTATGGCTACACCTTC	CASSRGTEAKLAHYGYTF
TRBV18	TRBJ2-7	.	TRBD2	TGTGCCAGCTCGCGTAGGCGGGGGGCCACGTGGGAGCAGTACTTC	CASSRRRGATWEQYF
TRBV5-4	TRBJ1-4	.	.	TGTGCCAGCAGCACCAGATCCGGACAGAATGAAAAACTGTTTTTT	CASSTRSGQNEKLFF
TRBV5-4	TRBJ2-3	.	TRBD2	TGTGCCAGCAGCTTAGTCGCGGGGGGAGGGGATACGCAGTATTTT	CASSLVAGGGDTQYF
TRBV5-4	TRBJ2-3	.	.	TGTGCCAGCAGCCGGGGGCAGGGCACAGATACGCAGTATTTT	CASSRGQGTDTQYF
TRBV7-2	TRBJ2-7	.	TRBD2	TGTGCCAGCAGCTTAGTCGCTGGGACTATCTACGAGCAGTACTTC	CASSLVAGTIYEQYF
TRBV10-3	TRBJ2-7	few	.	TGTGCCATCAGTGAGTCCGCATTCCACGAGCAGTACTTC	CAISESAFHEQYF
TRBV5-1	TRBJ2-5	.	.	TGCGCCAGCAGCTTGGGACTCCAGAGGGAGACCCAGTACTTC	CASSLGLQRETQYF
TRBV12-5	TRBJ1-3	.	TRBD1	TGTGCTAGTGGTTTGGTACTGGGACAGGGGACAGGAAACACCATATATTTT	CASGLVLGQGTGNTIYF
TRBV27	TRBJ2-1	few	.	TGTGCCAGCAGTTTAAACGCCTACAATGAGCAGTTCTTC	CASSLNAYNEQFF
TRBV12-5	TRBJ2-5	once	TRBD1	TGTGCTAGTGGAACCGGGACAGGGTATGGGGAGACCCAGTACTTC	CASGTGTGYGETQYF
TRBV19	TRBJ1-5	.	.	TGTGCCAGCGTACAGGGAGGAGGCAATCAGCCCCAGCATTTT	CASVQGGGNQPQHF
TRBV5-1	TRBJ1-1	.	.	TGCGCCAGCAGCATACAGGGTACGAACACTGAAGCTTTCTTT	CASSIQGTNTEAFF
TRBV4-3	TRBJ2-1	.	.	TGCGCCAGCAGCCAAGTTTTGAGAAGGGGCCATGAGCAGTTCTTC	CASSQVLRRGHEQFF
TRBV9	TRBJ1-2	.	.	TGTGCCAGCAGCGCTACGAGTGGATATGGCTACACCTTC	CASSATSGYGYTF
TRBV29-1	TRBJ2-3	.	.	TGCAGCGTTGAAGCCCCTACAGATACGCAGTATTTT	CSVEAPTDTQYF
TRBV7-2	TRBJ2-1	.	.	TGTGCCAGCAGCGCAAGACTAGGGCCCACCAGGGAGCAGTTCTTC	CASSARLGPTREQFF
TRBV19	TRBJ2-7	.	TRBD2	TGTGCCACTTCTAGATCCGGGGGGGAGCAGTACTTC	CATSRSGGEQYF
TRBV7-6	TRBJ2-5	once	TRBD1	TGTGCCAGCAGCTTAGTGACAGGGCAAGAGACCCAGTACTTC	CASSLVTGQETQYF
TRBV18	TRBJ1-3	.	.	TGTGCCAGCTCACGGGCGGGCCTCTCTGGAAACACCATATATTTT	CASSRAGLSGNTIYF
TRBV19	TRBJ2-1	.	.	TGTGCCAGTAGACTGGACAGACTATACAATGAGCAGTTCTTC	CASRLDRLYNEQFF
TRBV5-1	TRBJ2-4	.	TRBD1	TGCGCCAGCAGCATGGGACAGGGAAACATTCAGTACTTC	CASSMGQGNIQYF
TRBV18	TRBJ1-3	.	.	TGTGCCAGCTCACCGGGGACAACCTCTGGAAACACCATATATTTT	CASSPGTTSGNTIYF
TRBV5-1	TRBJ1-6	.	.	TGCGCCAGCAGCTTGGCGGGTTATTCACCCCTCCACTTT	CASSLAGYSPLHF
TRBV7-8	TRBJ1-2	.	.	TGTGCCAGCAGCTTAGCCCAGTCGCATATTAACTATGGCTACACCTTC	CASSLAQSHINYGYTF
TRBV5-5	TRBJ2-7	.	TRBD2	TGTGCCAGCAGCGTACCGCGGGGGGGCTACGAGCAGTACTTC	CASSVPRGGYEQYF
TRBV4-2	TRBJ2-7	once	.	TGTGCCAGCAGCCAATGCTTGCGGAGAGACTACGAGCAGTACTTC	CASSQCLRRDYEQYF
TRBV28	TRBJ1-5	.	TRBD1	TGTGCCAGCAGCTTCGACAGGGAGGATTATAATAGCAATCAGCCCCAGCATTTT	CASSFDREDYNSNQPQHF